The rows below give T cell receptor beta chains drawn from one sample of a study of beta chain features in type 1 diabetes. The protocol was immunoSEQ multiplex PCR, while the TCRdb copy is restricted to in-frame clones and leaves out a portion. The table records around 70,000 clones, around 49% of them present only once. The specimen sequenced was central memory CD4+ T cells from blood. The receptors originated from a man aged 25-45 years with type 1 diabetes. Both conserved end residues are part of each CDR3. A D gene is named only where the DNA matches it firmly. Only some rows state a clone size, as once, few, many or a class for expanded clones.

TRBV6-5,TRBJ1-5,.,.,TGTGCCAGCGGGGGGGCGCGAGGTCAGCCCCAGCATTTT,CASGGARGQPQHF
TRBV13,TRBJ2-5,few,TRBD2,TGTGCCAGCAGCTTAATGGCGGGAGGAGGGGAGACCCAGTACTTC,CASSLMAGGGETQYF
TRBV5-1,TRBJ1-2,.,TRBD1,TGCGCCAGCAGCTTCAGGTACAGGGGGCAAAGTAACTATGGCTACACCTTC,CASSFRYRGQSNYGYTF
TRBV10-1,TRBJ2-2,.,TRBD2,TGCGCCAGCAGTGAACCGGGACTAGCGGGAGCCGGGGAGCTGTTTTTT,CASSEPGLAGAGELFF
TRBV7-2,TRBJ2-4,few,TRBD1,TGTGCCAGCAGCCCTGACAGGGAGAGGGACATTCAGTACTTC,CASSPDRERDIQYF
TRBV6-1,TRBJ2-7,.,TRBD1,TGTGCCAGCAGTCCCCGGGACAGTCGGGGAGAGCAGTACTTC,CASSPRDSRGEQYF
TRBV7-8,TRBJ2-3,few,TRBD2,TGTGCCAGCAGCTTAAGGGACCCGGTGGCGGGGGAGACAGATACGCAGTATTTT,CASSLRDPVAGETDTQYF
TRBV9,TRBJ1-2,once,.,TGTGCCAGCAGCGTAGATGGGGGAGGCATCTATGGCTACACCTTC,CASSVDGGGIYGYTF
TRBV7-2,TRBJ2-6,.,.,TGTGCCAGCAGCCCCTCCCCAGGCTCTGGGGCCAACGTCCTGACTTTC,CASSPSPGSGANVLTF
TRBV5-1,TRBJ1-1,.,TRBD1,TGCGCCAGCAGCATTGGCGGGACAGGGGGCGAGGAAGCTTTCTTT,CASSIGGTGGEEAFF
TRBV5-4,TRBJ1-2,few,.,TGTGCCAGCAGCCCGGACAGCAACTATGGCTACACCTTC,CASSPDSNYGYTF
TRBV7-9,TRBJ2-3,once,.,TGTGCCAGCAGCCCAGGACAGTCAGATACGCAGTATTTT,CASSPGQSDTQYF
TRBV2,TRBJ2-7,.,.,TGTGCCAGCAACCAACAGGGTTTAGAGTACGAGCAGTACTTC,CASNQQGLEYEQYF
TRBV18,TRBJ1-1,few,.,TGTGCCAGCTCACGCGTTGACACTGAAGCTTTCTTT,CASSRVDTEAFF
TRBV19,TRBJ2-7,.,TRBD1,TGTGCCAGTAGTATAGCCCCCCGGACAGGCCTTTACGAGCAGTACTTC,CASSIAPRTGLYEQYF
TRBV19,TRBJ2-4,.,.,TGTGCCAGTAGAAGTCAGGCACTAGCCAAAAACATTCAGTACTTC,CASRSQALAKNIQYF
TRBV18,TRBJ1-2,.,.,TGTGCCAGCTCACCAGAACAGGGCAGGACCTATGGCTACACCTTC,CASSPEQGRTYGYTF
TRBV2,TRBJ2-7,.,.,TGTGCCAGCAACCCCGCGGGGGAGCAGTACTTC,CASNPAGEQYF
TRBV6-6,TRBJ2-2,.,.,TGTGCCAGCAGTCCCACTATCGGGGAGCTGTTTTTT,CASSPTIGELFF
TRBV4-1,TRBJ1-1,once,.,TGCGCCAGCAGCCGACCGGGGGAATCTGAAGCTTTCTTT,CASSRPGESEAFF